This T cell receptor beta chain was recorded in a study of cytomegalovirus exposure and HLA in healthy donors. General study findings and limits: A later analysis showed TCR association rates differing by HLA locus, peaking at DRB1 and lowest at HLA-C. HLA restriction was apparent for most CMV-associated TCR beta chains in a later analysis.

CDR3 length: 12 residues. V lost 6 bases and J lost 3, with 6 bases in between. Germline values: CDR1 MDHEN, CDR2 SYDVKM. PCR amplification relied on 60 Vbeta primers (plus 13 Jbeta primers). This table comes from immunoSEQ multiplex PCR, and its TCRdb copy is limited to in-frame clones, with some not included. Of approximately 73,000 clones in the sample, less than 75% were seen once. Notes on this clone: The antigen is not known.

Those who donated were healthy bone marrow donors. This TCR came from a man aged 25 to 40 in good health and CMV-seropositive. The sequenced sample was PBMCs. This chain links TRBV28 with TRBJ1-3; no clear D. In nucleotides, the CDR3 is TGTGCCAGCAGGTGGCATGGAAACACCATATATTTT. Residues: CASRWHGNTIYF. Full variable domain (rest looked up from reference TRBV28 and TRBJ1-3): DVKVTQSSRYLVKRTGEKVFLECVQDMDHENMFWYRQDPGLGLRLIYFSYDVKMKEKGDIPEGYSVSREKKERFSLILESASTNQTSMYLCASRWHGNTIYFGEGSWLTVV.